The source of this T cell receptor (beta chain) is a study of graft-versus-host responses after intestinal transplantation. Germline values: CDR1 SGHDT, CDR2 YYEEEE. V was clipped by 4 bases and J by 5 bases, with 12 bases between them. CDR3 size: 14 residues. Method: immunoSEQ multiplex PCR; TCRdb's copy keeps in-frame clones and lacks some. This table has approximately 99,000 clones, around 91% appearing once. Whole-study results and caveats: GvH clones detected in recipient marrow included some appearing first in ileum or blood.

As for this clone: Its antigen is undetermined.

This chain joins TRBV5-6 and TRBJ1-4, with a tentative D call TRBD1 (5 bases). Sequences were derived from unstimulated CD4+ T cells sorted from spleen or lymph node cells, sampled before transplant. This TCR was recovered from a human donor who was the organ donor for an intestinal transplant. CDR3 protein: CASSAQVLNEKLFF. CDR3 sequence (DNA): TGTGCCAGCAGCGCACAGGTCCTCAATGAAAAACTGTTTTTT.